These 28 T cell receptor beta chains share one sample of origin, sequenced in a study of tissue T cells after allogeneic stem cell transplantation. TCRdb's table, derived via immunoSEQ multiplex PCR, lists solely in-frame clones and lacks some. This table has under 25,000 clones, 72% appearing once. The sample consisted of spleen. The receptors shown here come from a female BALB/c mouse in good health. Strain haplotype at MHC: H2-d.

Concerning this clone itself: Germline and genes here are mouse. In the same sample, other DNA sequences code for this CDR3. The CDR3 sequence is CASGGQYEQYF. CDR3 DNA, as far as it was read: TGTGCCAGCGGAGGACAGTATGAACAGTAC. V gene TRBV13-2 combines with J gene TRBJ2-7; a weak D match, TRBD1 (6 bases). The read halts 1 residue ahead of the CDR3 end, with the missing end drawn from the germline J gene. CDR1 is NNHNN, CDR2 SYGAGS, per germline (reference sequence). V shed 5 bases and J shed 4 bases, with 7 bases lying between them. This CDR3 contains 11 residues.

On this clone: Mouse gene names apply. The read is 1 residue too short to cover the CDR3 end, so that end is filled in from the germline J gene. The chain joins TRBV5 to TRBJ2-5; TRBD2 aligns across 10 bases. The CDR3 sequence is 15 residues long. CDR1 and CDR2 (germline): LGHNA, YNLKQL (reference sequence). Germline trimming cut 1 base from V and 6 bases from J; bases unmatched to any gene: 4. The CDR3 DNA, read in part, is TGTGCCAGCAGCCAAGCTGGGGGGGCGCTGGACACCCAGTAC. Encoded protein: CASSQAGGALDTQY. The complete CDR3 protein is CASSQAGGALDTQYF.

The table lists this clone with a count of one. All gene names here are mouse names. With the read ending 1 residue before the CDR3 end, the germline J gene is used to fill in that end. J is TRBJ2-5 and V is TRBV14, with 11 bases fitting TRBD1. With V trimmed by 5 bases and J by 5 bases, 4 bases remained unmatched. The CDR3 contains 14 residues. The germline gives CDR1 SGHDT, CDR2 FRDEAV. This chain's CDR3 is CASRPDRGLDTQYF. Incomplete CDR3 DNA: TGTGCCAGCAGACCGGACAGGGGGCTAGACACCCAGTAC.

This clone was seen more than once but under ten times. Mouse germline and gene names are used. The observed sequence ends 1 residue before the CDR3 terminus, with the missing tail filled in from the germline J gene. V and J are TRBV4 and TRBJ2-7; 12 bases agree with TRBD2. This CDR3 comprises 14 residues. The trim removed 4 bases at V and 5 bases at J, leaving 3 bases unmatched. Germline values: CDR1 LGHDT, CDR2 YNNKQL (reference sequence). The CDR3 reads CASSSRDWGDEQYF. The part of the CDR3 DNA that was read is TGTGCCAGCAGCTCCCGGGACTGGGGGGATGAACAGTAC.

With respect to this clone: The gene names given are mouse names. Coverage ceases 1 residue before the CDR3 finishes, and the germline J gene fills in the end. V gene TRBV29 combines with J gene TRBJ2-5; D remains ambiguous. Germline CDR1 MSHET, CDR2 SYDVDS. V dropped 4 bases and J dropped 2 bases, with 7 bases sitting between them. The CDR3 has 13 amino acids. The CDR3 spells CASSSGIQDTQYF. The part of the CDR3 DNA that was read is TGTGCTAGCAGTTCAGGAATCCAAGACACCCAGTAC. Full variable domain (missing parts from reference TRBV29 and TRBJ2-5): DMKVTQMPRYLIKRMGENVLLECGQDMSHETMYWYRQDPGLGLQLIYISYDVDSNSEGDIPKGYRVSRKKREHFSLILDSAKTNQTSVYFCASSSGIQDTQYFGPGTRLLVL.

This clone appeared once. Gene names denote mouse genes. This sample also contains other DNA sequences that code for the same CDR3. The CDR3 spells CASRGTASAETLYF. CDR3 DNA (partial): TGTGCCAGCAGGGGGACTGCTAGTGCAGAAACGCTGTAT. The chain carries TRBV4 and TRBJ2-3; 7 nucleotides agree with TRBD2. Read data end 1 residue before the CDR3 end; the end is taken from the germline J gene. Germline V CDR1 and CDR2: LGHDT, YNNKQL (reference sequence). The CDR3 spans 14 residues. With 6 bases clipped from V and 0 bases from J, the junction kept 3 bases outside the gene matches.

Concerning this clone itself: Germline and genes: mouse. The DNA ends 1 residue before the CDR3 does, and the rest of the CDR3 is filled in from the germline J gene. This rearrangement joins TRBV5 to TRBJ2-7, with 11 bases that match TRBD2. The germline gives CDR1 LGHNA, CDR2 YNLKQL (reference sequence). The CDR3 covers 16 residues. Losses at the gene ends were 0 bases for V and 4 bases for J; bases not matched to a gene: 5. The CDR3 sequence: CASSQDEWDWGYEQYF. The sequenced CDR3 bases are TGTGCCAGCAGCCAAGATGAGTGGGACTGGGGGTATGAACAGTAC.

A remark on this clone: Gene names and germline match the mouse. The CDR3 end falls 1 residue outside the read, so it is completed with the germline J gene. The V and J genes are TRBV24 and TRBJ1-1; 7 bases are shared with TRBD1. This CDR3 contains 16 residues. V dropped 1 base and J dropped 0; count of bases not matched to a gene: 5. Germline CDR1 reads KGHTA; CDR2 reads FRNEEI. CDR3: CASSLCTTGTNTEVFF. CDR3 DNA, as far as it was read: TGTGCCAGCAGTCTGTGTACGACAGGGACAAACACAGAAGTCTTC.

As regards this clone: Mouse gene names apply. The sequence runs out 1 residue before the end of the CDR3; the remainder is reconstructed from the germline J gene. This chain uses TRBV13-2 with TRBJ2-5; TRBD1 is a possible D gene (6 bases). Germline V gene data show CDR1 as NNHNN and CDR2 as SYGAGS (reference sequence). Trimming shortened V by 5 bases and J by 0 bases, and 7 bases separated the two germline ends. The CDR3 sequence is 13 residues long. This chain's CDR3 is CASGTGNQDTQYF. CDR3 DNA, as far as it was read: TGTGCCAGCGGAACAGGGAACCAAGACACCCAGTAC.

On this clone: Gene names and germline match the mouse. CDR3 bases read: TGTGCCAGCAGTGGACAGGGCTATGAACAGTAC. Translation: CASSGQGYEQY. The full CDR3 reads CASSGQGYEQYF. V usage is TRBV13-3 and J usage is TRBJ2-7, with 7 bases lining up with TRBD1. Read coverage stops 1 residue before the CDR3 terminus; the germline J gene supplies the remainder. This CDR3 spans 12 amino acids. The V gene end was trimmed by 3 bases and the J gene end by 3 bases; junction bases not matched to a gene: 0. In germline, CDR1 is NNHDY, CDR2 SYVADS.

Worth noting for this clone: Mouse germline and gene names are used. Coverage ceases 1 residue before the CDR3 finishes, and the germline J gene fills in the end. This rearrangement joins TRBV19 to TRBJ2-1, with 14 bases matching TRBD2. J lost 6 bases, V lost 5 bases, and 7 bases had no gene match. Germline assignment: CDR1 FNHDT and CDR2 SITEND (reference sequence). CDR3 length: 16 amino acids. The sequenced part of the CDR3 DNA is TGTGCCAGCAGGCAACCCGGGACTGGGGGGGCTGCTGAGCAGTTC. Protein: CASRQPGTGGAAEQF. The whole CDR3 reads CASRQPGTGGAAEQFF.

On this clone itself: Gene names follow the mouse nomenclature. The read stops 1 residue short of the end of the CDR3; the missing end is completed from the germline J gene. The chain combines TRBV5 with TRBJ2-2; 10 bases fit TRBD2. Germline V gene data show CDR1 as LGHNA and CDR2 as YNLKQL (reference sequence). J was trimmed by 6 bases and V by 4 bases; bases with no gene match: 2. CDR3 length: 14 residues. CDR3 DNA, as far as it was read: TGTGCCAGCAGCCCGGGACTGGGGTCCGGGCAGCTCTAC. Its translation: CASSPGLGSGQLY. The whole CDR3 protein is CASSPGLGSGQLYF.

Remarks on this clone: Gene names follow the mouse nomenclature. The sequence runs out 1 residue before the end of the CDR3; the remainder is reconstructed from the germline J gene. This sequence joins TRBV13-2 and TRBJ1-2; D gene uncertain. CDR1 NNHNN and CDR2 SYGAGS come from the germline V gene (reference sequence). The CDR3 sequence is 13 residues long. V lost 5 bases and J 0 bases, leaving 8 bases between the germline ends. CDR3: CASGPGPNSDYTF. The covered CDR3 bases are TGTGCCAGCGGGCCGGGCCCAAACTCCGACTACACC.

This clone was detected a few times. Mouse germline and gene names are used. Read sequence stops 1 residue before the CDR3 end, and the germline J gene provides the missing end. The V call is TRBV20, the J call TRBJ2-7; the D gene is possibly TRBD2 (6 bases). This CDR3 is 14 amino acids long. The V gene's germline CDR1 is GFQATS and CDR2 STVNSAI. The V end was cut by 0 bases, the J end by 4 bases, with 13 bases between. Partial CDR3 DNA: TGTGGTGCTAGGGATCAATACTGGGATTATGAACAGTAC. Encoded protein: CGARDQYWDYEQY. The full CDR3 is CGARDQYWDYEQYF.

The sample holds a few counts of this clone. Mouse gene names and germline throughout. The read gets to within 1 residue of the CDR3 end, and the germline J gene fills in the rest. This chain connects TRBV2 to TRBJ1-3, with D maybe TRBD1 (5 bases). Deletions cut 3 bases from V and 0 bases from J, with 12 bases between. CDR1 is LGHNA, CDR2 YSYQKL, per germline. This CDR3 contains 16 residues. The covered CDR3 bases are TGTGCCAGCAGCCAGGCAGGGACGAATTCTGGAAATACGCTCTAT. This translates into CASSQAGTNSGNTLY. The CDR3 in full is CASSQAGTNSGNTLYF.

About this clone: Mouse names are used for the genes. The read ends 1 residue before the CDR3 terminus; that terminus is restored from the germline J gene. The chain employs TRBV5 and TRBJ2-4; the match to TRBD1 covers 11 bases. Germline loops: CDR1 LGHNA, CDR2 YNLKQL (reference sequence). CDR3 length: 17 residues. Germline trimming cut 0 bases from V and 6 bases from J; bases unmatched to any gene: 8. The covered CDR3 bases are TGTGCCAGCAGCCAAGAGGGACAGGGGGGGAGAGATAACACCTTGTAC. The encoded protein is CASSQEGQGGRDNTLY. The whole CDR3 protein reads CASSQEGQGGRDNTLYF.

Regarding this clone: Gene names are mouse gene names. The CDR3 is cut off 1 residue early in the read; its end comes from the germline J gene. This chain uses TRBV2 with TRBJ2-5, with 7 bases matching TRBD1. Germline V CDR1 and CDR2: LGHNA, YSYQKL. The CDR3 is 15 residues long. With V trimmed by 0 bases and J by 5 bases, 5 bases remained unmatched. The CDR3 sequence is CASSQETGKGDTQYF. CDR3 DNA, as far as it was read: TGTGCCAGCAGCCAAGAGACAGGGAAGGGAGACACCCAGTAC.

In the case of this clone: The germline and genes are mouse ones. The read stops 1 residue short of the end of the CDR3; the missing end is completed from the germline J gene. The rearrangement joins TRBV13-2 to TRBJ1-1, with 8 bases lining up with TRBD1. Germline trimming cut 0 bases from V and 3 bases from J; bases unmatched to any gene: 1. The CDR3 spans 14 residues. Germline CDR1 reads NNHNN; CDR2 reads SYGAGS (reference sequence). CDR3 DNA, as far as it was read: TGTGCCAGCGGTGATGGGACAGGGTACACAGAAGTCTTC. The encoded protein is CASGDGTGYTEVF. The entire CDR3 sequence reads CASGDGTGYTEVFF.

To note about this clone: Gene names denote mouse genes. The read gets to within 1 residue of the CDR3 end, and the germline J gene fills in the rest. This chain joins TRBV13-3 and TRBJ2-1; TRBD1 is a possible D gene (6 bases). The CDR3 is 14 amino acids. V lost 2 bases and J lost 4, with 10 bases in between. From germline, CDR1 is NNHDY and CDR2 SYVADS. The sequenced CDR3 bases are TGTGCCAGCAGTGACCAGGGGTGGTATGCTGAGCAGTTC. It specifies CASSDQGWYAEQF. The full CDR3 reads CASSDQGWYAEQFF.

This clone was seen a few times. Genes and germline are mouse. From the germline J gene comes the end of the CDR3, since the read stops 1 residue before it. The same CDR3 arises from other DNA sequences in this sample as well. The chain employs TRBV13-3 and TRBJ1-3; no clear D gene. The CDR3 length is 14 residues. V lost 1 base and J 0 bases, leaving 5 bases between the germline ends. In germline, CDR1 is NNHDY, CDR2 SYVADS. The sequenced CDR3 bases are TGTGCCAGCAGTGATACGGGTTCTGGAAATACGCTCTAT. Translating gives CASSDTGSGNTLY. In full, the CDR3 is CASSDTGSGNTLYF.

This clone was seen just once. Gene names refer to mouse genes. Read sequence stops 1 residue before the CDR3 end, and the germline J gene provides the missing end. The chain combines TRBV5 with TRBJ1-4; 8 nucleotides line up with TRBD1. The CDR3 sequence is 16 residues long. V shed 0 bases, J shed 4 bases, and the junction held 4 bases outside the gene matches. Germline CDR1 LGHNA, CDR2 YNLKQL (reference sequence). CDR3 amino acids: CASSQEGGTGNERLFF. The CDR3 DNA, read in part, is TGTGCCAGCAGCCAAGAGGGGGGGACAGGCAACGAAAGATTATTT.

To note about this clone: Any gene name here is a mouse gene name. The read gets to within 1 residue of the CDR3 end, and the germline J gene fills in the rest. The J gene is TRBJ1-3, the V gene TRBV31, with 12 bases lining up with TRBD1. Germline assignment: CDR1 GKSSPN and CDR2 SITVG. Trimming removed 3 bases from V and 4 bases from J; junction bases left unmatched: 4. The CDR3 spans 15 residues. CDR3 bases read: TGTGCCTGGAGGCGGGACAGGGGGCGAGGAAATACGCTCTAT. Translating it yields CAWRRDRGRGNTLY. The CDR3 as a whole reads CAWRRDRGRGNTLYF.

This clone was detected only a few times. The genes are named according to mouse. The CDR3 is cut off 1 residue early in the read; its end comes from the germline J gene. The chain links TRBV13-1 to TRBJ1-4; a possible D gene is TRBD1 (5 bases). Germline loops: CDR1 NSHNY, CDR2 SYGAGN. This CDR3 region has 14 residues. Trimming removed 0 bases from V and 4 bases from J, with 7 bases in between. This CDR3 is CASSDGGGNERLFF. CDR3 DNA (partial): TGTGCCAGCAGTGATGGTGGGGGCAACGAAAGATTATTT.

Points on this clone: Gene names are the mouse ones. The read ends 1 residue before the CDR3 terminus; that terminus is restored from the germline J gene. This rearrangement joins TRBV13-1 to TRBJ1-4; D gene ambiguous. The germline gives CDR1 NSHNY, CDR2 SYGAGN. With 0 bases removed from V and 4 bases from J, the gap between germline ends came to 7 bases. The CDR3 has 14 amino acids. The CDR3 loop reads CASSDATINERLFF. CDR3 DNA, as far as it was read: TGTGCCAGCAGTGATGCAACCATCAACGAAAGATTATTT.

For this clone: The gene names given are mouse names. The sequenced fragment ends 1 residue before the CDR3 boundary, so the rest is inferred from the germline J gene. This sequence joins TRBV20 and TRBJ1-1, with 10 bases that match TRBD1. The CDR3 has 13 residues. Germline trimming cut 4 bases from V and 3 bases from J; bases unmatched to any gene: 2. In germline, CDR1 is GFQATS, CDR2 STVNSAI. The CDR3 here is CGATGTGDTEVFF. The sequenced CDR3 bases are TGTGGTGCTACCGGGACAGGGGACACAGAAGTCTTC.

About this clone itself: Mouse gene names and germline throughout. Read sequence stops 1 residue before the CDR3 end, and the germline J gene provides the missing end. This chain links TRBV13-2 with TRBJ2-7, with 8 bases identical to TRBD2. CDR1 and CDR2 (germline): NNHNN, SYGAGS (reference sequence). The V and J ends lost 0 bases and 6 bases, in that order; junction bases with no gene match: 2. CDR3 size: 13 residues. The CDR3 loop reads CASGDAGGAEQYF. The covered CDR3 bases are TGTGCCAGCGGTGATGCCGGGGGGGCTGAACAGTAC.

Concerning this clone itself: The germline and genes are mouse ones. The sequenced fragment ends 1 residue before the CDR3 boundary, so the rest is inferred from the germline J gene. The chain has TRBV13-1 and TRBJ2-4; 7 bases map to TRBD2. Germline assignment: CDR1 NSHNY and CDR2 SYGAGN. The CDR3 consists of 14 residues. V was pared by 3 bases and J by 3 bases, with 4 bases of the junction left unmatched. The CDR3 bases that were read are TGTGCCAGCAGTGGGGGGGGTGAACAAAACACCTTGTAC. The encoded protein is CASSGGGEQNTLY. The CDR3 in its entirety is CASSGGGEQNTLYF.

Notes on this clone: Gene labels here are mouse ones. The sequenced fragment ends 1 residue before the CDR3 boundary, so the rest is inferred from the germline J gene. The V and J genes are TRBV2 and TRBJ2-7; 10 bases agree with TRBD2. The V gene end was trimmed by 0 bases and the J gene end by 6 bases; junction bases not matched to a gene: 5. Looked up from germline, CDR1 is LGHNA and CDR2 is YSYQKL. This CDR3 region has 15 residues. The CDR3 is CASSQDAGGALEQYF. The CDR3 bases that were read are TGTGCCAGCAGCCAAGACGCTGGGGGGGCGCTTGAACAGTAC.